This T cell receptor beta chain is from a study of shared clonotypes between healthy human individuals. Findings of the study overall: Large depth notwithstanding, sorted-subset sequencing proved incomplete by rarefaction.

All the donors were Caucasian adults who lived in Nashville, Tennessee. TCRdb keeps only in-frame clones here, not all; method: immunoSEQ multiplex PCR. Counted here are over a million clones, 97% to 99% occurring once; the ten biggest clones make up 0.36%. Notes on this clone: Its antigen is unknown.

The CDR3 is 15 residues long. The ends were cut back, 1 base at V and 2 bases at J, with 9 bases in the middle. Germline CDR1 LGHNA, CDR2 YSLEER. The sample was naive CD4+ T cells sorted from blood. Regarding subset: CD45RA+ positively selected. The sequence derives from a man younger than 40 in good health. The chain uses TRBV4-3 and TRBJ1-3; TRBD1 is a possible D gene (5 bases). The CDR3: CASSQGTGPGNTIYF. DNA of the CDR3: TGCGCCAGCAGCCAAGGGACGGGACCTGGAAACACCATATATTTT.